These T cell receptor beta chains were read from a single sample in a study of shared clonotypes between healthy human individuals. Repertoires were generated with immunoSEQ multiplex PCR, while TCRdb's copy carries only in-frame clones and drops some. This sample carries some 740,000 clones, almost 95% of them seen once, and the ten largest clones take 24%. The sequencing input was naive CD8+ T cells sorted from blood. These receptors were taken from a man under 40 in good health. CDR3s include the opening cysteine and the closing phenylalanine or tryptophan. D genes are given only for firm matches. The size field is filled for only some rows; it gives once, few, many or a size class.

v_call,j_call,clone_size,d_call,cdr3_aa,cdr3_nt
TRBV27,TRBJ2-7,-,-,CASSLAARRGQYF,TGTGCCAGCAGTTTAGCAGCGCGGCGGGGGCAGTACTTC
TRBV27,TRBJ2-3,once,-,CASSSQGPDTQYF,TGTGCCAGCAGTTCACAGGGCCCAGATACGCAGTATTTT
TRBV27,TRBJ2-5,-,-,CASTPQGGETQYF,TGTGCCAGCACCCCACAGGGAGGAGAGACCCAGTACTTC
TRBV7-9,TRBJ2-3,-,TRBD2,CASSLSPREEWSDTQYF,TGTGCCAGCAGCTTAAGTCCTCGGGAGGAATGGTCAGATACGCAGTATTTT
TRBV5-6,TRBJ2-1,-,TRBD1,CASSATGAEQFF,TGTGCCAGCAGCGCAACAGGGGCTGAGCAGTTCTTC
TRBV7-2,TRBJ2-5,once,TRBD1,CASSHRGLPQETQYF,TGTGCCAGCAGCCACAGGGGTCTACCCCAAGAGACCCAGTACTTC
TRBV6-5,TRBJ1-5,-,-,CASSYGGVNQPQHF,TGTGCCAGCAGTTACGGTGGGGTTAATCAGCCCCAGCATTTT
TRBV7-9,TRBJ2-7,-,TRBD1,CASSLPSGQGGYEQYF,TGTGCCAGCAGCCTTCCGTCGGGACAGGGAGGCTACGAGCAGTACTTC
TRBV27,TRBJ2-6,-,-,CASSLVGSGANVLTF,TGTGCCAGCAGTTTAGTAGGATCTGGGGCCAACGTCCTGACTTTC
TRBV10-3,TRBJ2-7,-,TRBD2,CAIRSGTSGGQSSYEQYF,TGTGCCATCAGATCCGGGACTAGCGGGGGCCAAAGCTCCTACGAGCAGTACTTC
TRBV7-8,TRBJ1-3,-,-,CASSRTDSSGNTIYF,TGTGCCAGCAGCCGAACCGACAGTTCGGGAAACACCATATATTTT
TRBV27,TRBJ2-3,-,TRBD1,CASSGTGPTDTQYF,TGTGCCAGCAGCGGGACAGGACCTACAGATACGCAGTATTTT
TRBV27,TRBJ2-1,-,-,CASSVPGYEQFF,TGTGCCAGCAGCGTCCCGGGTTATGAGCAGTTCTTC
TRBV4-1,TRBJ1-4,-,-,CASSRPAGTEGEKLFF,TGCGCCAGCAGCCGCCCCGCGGGGACGGAAGGGGAAAAACTGTTTTTT
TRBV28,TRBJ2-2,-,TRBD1,CASRPAGGRTGELFF,TGTGCCAGCAGGCCGGCAGGGGGCCGCACCGGGGAGCTGTTTTTT
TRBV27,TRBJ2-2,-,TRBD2,CASSLVAGVVTGELFF,TGTGCCAGCAGTTTAGTAGCGGGAGTTGTAACCGGGGAGCTGTTTTTT
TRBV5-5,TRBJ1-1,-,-,CASRLGTEAFF,TGTGCCAGCAGGTTGGGCACTGAAGCTTTCTTT
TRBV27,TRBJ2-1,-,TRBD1,CASSPHRGRGGNEQFF,TGTGCCAGCAGTCCACACAGGGGGCGAGGGGGGAATGAGCAGTTCTTC
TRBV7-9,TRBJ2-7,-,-,CASSSNRESLNEQYF,TGTGCCAGCAGCTCAAATCGGGAAAGCCTGAACGAGCAGTACTTC
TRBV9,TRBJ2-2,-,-,CASSARGSFRVNTGELFF,TGTGCCAGCAGCGCTCGCGGATCCTTTAGGGTGAACACCGGGGAGCTGTTTTTT
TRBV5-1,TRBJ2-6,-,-,CASSYDLIGSGANVLTF,TGCGCCAGCAGCTACGATTTAATCGGCTCTGGGGCCAACGTCCTGACTTTC
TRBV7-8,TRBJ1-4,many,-,CASTATPDGGDSGEKLFF,TGTGCCAGCACCGCGACGCCCGACGGGGGCGATAGTGGAGAAAAACTGTTTTTT
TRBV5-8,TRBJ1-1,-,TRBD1,CASSLGQENTEAFF,TGTGCCAGCAGTTTGGGACAGGAGAACACTGAAGCTTTCTTT
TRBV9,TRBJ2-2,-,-,CASSPRRTETGELFF,TGTGCCAGCAGCCCGAGGCGGACAGAAACCGGGGAGCTGTTTTTT
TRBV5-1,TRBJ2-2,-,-,CASSFSQSGTGELFF,TGCGCCAGCAGCTTTAGTCAGTCGGGCACCGGGGAGCTGTTTTTT
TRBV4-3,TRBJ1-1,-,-,CASSQGQVAGTEAFF,TGCGCCAGCAGCCAAGGTCAGGTGGCCGGCACTGAAGCTTTCTTT
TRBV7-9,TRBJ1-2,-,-,CASSLARASANYGYTF,TGTGCCAGCAGCTTAGCGCGGGCTTCAGCTAACTATGGCTACACCTTC
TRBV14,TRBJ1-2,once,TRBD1,CASSQEGQGAFGYTF,TGTGCCAGCAGCCAAGAAGGACAGGGGGCTTTTGGCTACACCTTC
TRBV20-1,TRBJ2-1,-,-,CSASGLDEQFF,TGCAGTGCTAGCGGTCTCGATGAGCAGTTCTTC
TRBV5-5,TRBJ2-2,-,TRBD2,CASSLWRSGTTGELFF,TGTGCCAGCAGCTTATGGAGGAGCGGGACCACCGGGGAGCTGTTTTTT
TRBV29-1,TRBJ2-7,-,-,CSVLILGNYEQYF,TGCAGCGTTCTCATTCTCGGGAACTACGAGCAGTACTTC